The 15 T cell receptor beta chains below were found in one sample sequenced in a study of cytomegalovirus exposure and HLA in healthy donors. The PCR ran on 60 Vbeta and 13 Jbeta primers. Assay: immunoSEQ multiplex PCR; the TCRdb copy retains only in-frame clones and omits some. The sample yields 170,000 or so clones, approximately 80% seen once. Material: PBMCs. The receptor set was obtained from a male donor in good health and CMV-seropositive.

Turning to this clone: Other nucleotide sequences in the sample specify the same CDR3. The gene calls are TRBV19 and TRBJ1-2; 7 nucleotides match TRBD1. The CDR3 spans 13 residues. J gave up 2 bases and V 6 bases, and 3 bases lay outside the gene matches. From germline, CDR1 is LNHDA and CDR2 SQIVND (reference sequence). CDR3 loop: CASRDRVNYGYTF. CDR3 coding DNA: TGTGCCAGTAGAGACAGGGTGAACTATGGCTACACCTTC. Combining the CDR3 with reference TRBV19 and TRBJ1-2 gives the whole variable domain DGGITQSPKYLFRKEGQNVTLSCEQNLNHDAMYWYRQDPGQGLRLIYYSQIVNDFQKGDIAEGYSVSREKKESFPLTVTSAQKNPTAFYLCASRDRVNYGYTFGSGTRLTVV.

This clone was seen a handful of times. The chain recombines TRBV18 with TRBJ1-2; 8 nucleotides line up with TRBD1. The CDR3 loop spans 17 amino acids. V was pared by 1 base and J by 2 bases, with 9 bases of the junction left unmatched. Per germline, CDR1 KGHSH and CDR2 LQKENI. CDR3 nucleotide sequence: TGTGCCAGCTCACCACGGTATGAGGACAGGGAGAACTATGGCTACACCTTC. Protein: CASSPRYEDRENYGYTF.

The V and J genes are TRBV7-9 and TRBJ2-7; no firm D call. Trimming shortened V by 5 bases and J by 5 bases, and 10 bases separated the two germline ends. The V gene's germline CDR1 is SEHNR and CDR2 FQNEAQ (reference sequence). The CDR3 has 12 residues. In DNA, the CDR3 is TGTGCCAGCAGCGCAACTACGAACGAGCAGTACTTC. It yields the protein CASSATTNEQYF.

The rearrangement joins TRBV7-6 to TRBJ1-3, with D maybe TRBD1 (5 bases). Germline V CDR1 and CDR2: SGHVS, FNYEAQ. Trimming shortened V by 1 base and J by 1 base, and 17 bases separated the two germline ends. This CDR3 has 18 amino acids. This chain's CDR3 is CASSLESGQGRSGNTIYF. In nucleotides, the CDR3 is TGTGCCAGCAGCTTAGAGTCTGGGCAGGGAAGATCTGGAAACACCATATATTTT.

This chain joins TRBV28 and TRBJ2-2; D is uncertain. CDR3 size: 12 residues. V lost 5 bases, J lost 7 bases, and 8 bases lay in between. The germline CDR1 and CDR2 sequences are MDHEN and SYDVKM. CDR3: CASSGRRGELFF. DNA for the CDR3: TGTGCCAGCAGTGGCCGCCGCGGGGAGCTGTTTTTT. The full variable domain, in which reference TRBV28 and TRBJ2-2 provide the parts outside the CDR3, is DVKVTQSSRYLVKRTGEKVFLECVQDMDHENMFWYRQDPGLGLRLIYFSYDVKMKEKGDIPEGYSVSREKKERFSLILESASTNQTSMYLCASSGRRGELFFGEGSRLTVL.

This clone was counted once. V usage is TRBV27 and J usage is TRBJ2-2; 7 bases are shared with TRBD1. The germline gives CDR1 MNHEY, CDR2 SMNVEV (reference sequence). The V and J ends lost 8 bases and 5 bases, in that order; junction bases with no gene match: 14. The CDR3 sequence is 16 residues long. The CDR3 DNA reads as TGTGCCAGCGCTATCAGGGGGAGATTTGTGACCGGGGAGCTGTTTTTT. Translation gives CASAIRGRFVTGELFF.

The V and J genes are TRBV7-2 and TRBJ1-5; 7 nucleotides agree with TRBD1. CDR1 and CDR2 (germline): SGHTA, FQGNSA. The V segment lost 6 bases and the J segment 5 bases; nucleotides outside the gene matches: 16. The CDR3 sequence is 17 residues long. In DNA, the CDR3 is TGTGCCAGCAGTTCCGAAAGTAGACAGGGTTGGCATCAGCCCCAGCATTTT. Translation: CASSSESRQGWHQPQHF.

The chain uses TRBV7-9 and TRBJ2-2, with a tentative D call TRBD1 (5 bases). CDR3 length: 14 amino acids. V was shortened by 0 bases and J by 9 bases, with 11 bases between the two germline ends. Germline loops: CDR1 SEHNR, CDR2 FQNEAQ (reference sequence). CDR3 protein: CASSLATAGRELFF. Written as DNA, the CDR3 is TGTGCCAGCAGCTTAGCGACGGCAGGGAGGGAGCTGTTTTTT.

This chain links TRBV5-8 with TRBJ2-3; D remains unclear. The CDR3 is 15 amino acids. Trimming left V 5 bases short and J 3 bases short, with 16 bases between. Per germline, CDR1 SGHTS and CDR2 YDEGEE. This chain's CDR3 is CASSTPPSPTDTQYF. The CDR3 nucleotides are TGTGCCAGCAGTACTCCTCCTTCCCCTACAGATACGCAGTATTTT.

The J gene is TRBJ2-7, the V gene TRBV19; D call uncertain. The CDR3 extends over 13 amino acids. Germline CDR1 and CDR2: LNHDA and SQIVND (reference sequence). V shed 1 base and J shed 3 bases, with 7 bases lying between them. In DNA, the CDR3 is TGTGCCAGTAGTATAGGATCTAACTACGAGCAGTACTTC. Translation: CASSIGSNYEQYF.

CDR3 sequence: CASSLGYRDIPYEQYF. As DNA, the CDR3 is TGTGCCAGTAGCCTCGGATATCGGGACATTCCCTACGAGCAGTACTTC. This chain uses TRBV19 with TRBJ2-7; possibly TRBD1 for D (6 bases). Trimming left V 6 bases short and J 2 bases short, with 20 bases between. Germline V gene lookup returns CDR1 LNHDA and CDR2 SQIVND (reference sequence). The CDR3 spans 16 residues.

The V gene is TRBV7-9, the J gene TRBJ2-1; 7 nucleotides line up with TRBD2. The CDR3 extends over 15 amino acids. Germline CDR1 reads SEHNR; CDR2 reads FQNEAQ (reference sequence). Here the CDR3 reads CSSRKAGSSYNEQFF. In DNA form, the CDR3 reads TGTTCCTCTCGGAAAGCGGGGAGCTCCTACAATGAGCAGTTCTTC.

This chain connects TRBV11-2 to TRBJ1-2; maybe TRBD1 (6 bases). Per germline, CDR1 SGHAT and CDR2 FQNNGV. This CDR3 has 17 amino acids. V gave up 5 bases and J gave up 3 bases, with 22 bases separating them. CDR3 coding DNA: TGTGCCAGCAGCGGGTACCGGGACACCCTAGAGGACTATGGCTACACCTTC. Residues: CASSGYRDTLEDYGYTF.

The rearrangement links TRBV21-1 to TRBJ2-1; TRBD1, the table's D call, lacks a check against the DNA. TRBV21-1 constitutes a pseudogene. The CDR3 is 16 residues long. CDR3 bases: TGTGCCAGCAGCAAAGTTTCAGAAGGGGGTGAGAATGAGCAGTTCTTC. It specifies CASSKVSEGGENEQFF.

V and J are TRBV27 and TRBJ2-5; 7 positions agree with TRBD2. V shed 5 bases and J 1 base; nucleotides not matched to a gene: 4. CDR1 and CDR2 (germline): MNHEY, SMNVEV (reference sequence). The CDR3 covers 14 residues. This chain's CDR3 is CASSRDYLQETQYF. CDR3 sequence (DNA): TGTGCCAGCAGTCGGGACTACCTCCAAGAGACCCAGTACTTC.